Sequencing of this T cell receptor (beta chain) was carried out in a study of T-cell reconstitution after alpha-beta-depleted transplantation in children. Trimming left V 6 bases short and J 10 bases short, with 7 bases between. CDR1 and CDR2 (germline): SQVTM, ANQGSEA. The CDR3 sequence is 9 residues long. TCRbeta library preparation incorporated unique molecular identifiers. From the PCR reads, TCRdb called clonotypes with MiXCR, one entry per CDR3 protein. The table records about 200,000 distinct CDR3 sequences, 6.3% of them present only once. Overall study findings and caveats: The origin of high day-60 TCRbeta diversity in some patients lay in surviving recipient T cells and thymic progenitors. Newly produced T cells mostly provided counts and TCRbeta diversity after one year, as hyperexpanded clones declined. About two months after transplant, alpha-beta T cells reportedly came from several hundred expanded graft clones.

This clonotype was recorded many times. Its antigen is still unknown. The genes are TRBV29-1 and TRBJ2-1; the D is unclear. The source is a girl less than two years old with combined immunodeficiency, due to receive a stem cell transplant. The specimen comprised PBMCs, sampled before TCRalphabeta/CD19-depleted stem cell transplant. The CDR3 here is CSVGTEQFF. The CDR3 region has the DNA TGCAGCGTCGGCACCGAGCAGTTCTTC.